This entry lists 27 T cell receptor beta chains sequenced from one sample in a study of control samples from healthy donors and cancer patients. Method: immunoSEQ multiplex PCR; TCRdb's copy keeps in-frame clones and lacks some. The data show 60,000 to 75,000 clones, roughly 85% seen once. The specimen was blood. The receptor set was obtained from a middle-aged man in good health.

Regarding this clone: This CDR3 is also generated by other DNA sequences in the sample. This chain connects TRBV7-2 to TRBJ1-6; D remains unclear. Trimming pared 0 bases from V and 7 bases from J, leaving 10 bases between. The length of the CDR3 is 15 residues. Germline V gene data show CDR1 as SGHTA and CDR2 as FQGNSA. CDR3 sequence: CASSLAGPPNSPLHF. CDR3 coding DNA: TGTGCCAGCAGCTTAGCAGGGCCACCGAATTCACCCCTCCACTTT. The whole variable domain, remainder taken from reference TRBV7-2 and TRBJ1-6, is GAGVSQSPSNKVTEKGKDVELRCDPISGHTALYWYRQSLGQGLEFLIYFQGNSAPDKSGLPSDRFSAERTGGSVSTLTIQRTQQEDSAVYLCASSLAGPPNSPLHFGNGTRLTVT.

This chain links TRBV11-3 with TRBJ1-2; D not certain. V was trimmed by 4 bases and J by 5 bases, leaving 8 bases between them. Germline CDR1 reads SGHNT; CDR2 reads YENEEA. This CDR3 is 12 amino acids long. This CDR3 is CASSSVRYGYTF. In DNA, the CDR3 is TGTGCCAGCAGCTCGGTTAGGTATGGCTACACCTTC. Variable domain in full (rest from reference TRBV11-3 and TRBJ1-2): EAGVVQSPRYKIIEKKQPVAFWCNPISGHNTLYWYLQNLGQGPELLIRYENEEAVDDSQLPKDRFSAERLKGVDSTLKIQPAELGDSAVYLCASSSVRYGYTFGSGTRLTVV.

The chain uses TRBV11-3 and TRBJ2-2, with D unclear. This CDR3 has 14 residues. The germline CDR1 and CDR2 sequences are SGHNT and YENEEA. V lost 3 bases and J lost 2, with 7 bases in between. The CDR3 region has the DNA TGTGCCAGCAGCTTCAGAGTTAACACCGGGGAGCTGTTTTTT. Translating it yields CASSFRVNTGELFF.

The chain joins TRBV27 to TRBJ2-1; D remains unclear. V lost 7 bases, J lost 7 bases, and 14 bases lay in between. CDR1 is MNHEY, CDR2 SMNVEV, per germline (reference sequence). This CDR3 contains 13 residues. The CDR3 DNA sequence: TGTGCCAGCAAGATTCCCTCTTGGAATGAGCAGTTCTTC. As protein: CASKIPSWNEQFF.

This chain joins TRBV6-2 or TRBV6-3 and TRBJ2-1, with TRBD1 identical over 9 bases. Germline CDR1 is MNHEY and CDR2 is SVGEGT. There are 15 residues in the CDR3. Trimming removed 5 bases from V and 0 bases from J; junction bases left unmatched: 2. The CDR3 spells CASSRDRDSYNEQFF. CDR3 bases: TGTGCCAGCAGTCGGGACAGGGACTCCTACAATGAGCAGTTCTTC.

This chain uses TRBV7-3 with TRBJ2-1; TRBD1 matches 8 bases. Germline CDR1 and CDR2: SGHTA and FQGTGA. The CDR3 spans 16 residues. J gave up 4 bases and V 5 bases, and 10 bases lay outside the gene matches. The CDR3 loop reads CASSRLPGGNYNEQFF. The CDR3 DNA reads as TGTGCCAGCAGCCGTCTCCCAGGGGGCAATTACAATGAGCAGTTCTTC.

The gene calls are TRBV11-2 and TRBJ2-6, with D possibly TRBD2 on 6 matching bases. V dropped 7 bases and J dropped 0 bases, with 19 bases sitting between them. Germline-derived CDR1 and CDR2 are SGHAT and FQNNGV. The CDR3 totals 18 residues. CDR3 coding DNA: TGTGCCAGCATCCCCGTGGGGGGACTCTACTCTGGGGCCAACGTCCTGACTTTC. As protein: CASIPVGGLYSGANVLTF.

The chain couples TRBV30 to TRBJ1-1; perhaps TRBD1 as D (6 bases). The CDR3 is 16 amino acids. Germline values: CDR1 GTSNPN, CDR2 SVGIG (reference sequence). The V end was cut by 0 bases, the J end by 0 bases, with 14 bases between. DNA for the CDR3: TGTGCCTGGAGTGTACTTAGGACAGAGATGAACACTGAAGCTTTCTTT. Amino acid sequence: CAWSVLRTEMNTEAFF. The variable domain in full, with the rest retrieved from reference TRBV30 and TRBJ1-1, is SQTIHQWPATLVQPVGSPLSLECTVEGTSNPNLYWYRQAAGRGLQLLFYSVGIGQISSEVPQNLSASRPQDRQFILSSKKLLLSDSGFYLCAWSVLRTEMNTEAFFGQGTRLTVV.

The chain links TRBV11-3 to TRBJ2-3; 8 positions agree with TRBD1. Germline CDR1 and CDR2: SGHNT and YENEEA. The CDR3 is 16 residues long. The V gene end was trimmed by 6 bases and the J gene end by 6 bases; junction bases not matched to a gene: 14. CDR3 DNA sequence: TGTGCCAGCAGACCCAAGTGGACAGGGTCAGGGGATACGCAGTATTTT. This codes for CASRPKWTGSGDTQYF. Using reference TRBV11-3 and TRBJ2-3 for the parts outside the CDR3, the full variable domain is EAGVVQSPRYKIIEKKQPVAFWCNPISGHNTLYWYLQNLGQGPELLIRYENEEAVDDSQLPKDRFSAERLKGVDSTLKIQPAELGDSAVYLCASRPKWTGSGDTQYFGPGTRLTVL.

The J gene is TRBJ2-7, the V gene TRBV7-2, with D unclear. The V end was cut by 0 bases, the J end by 4 bases, with 10 bases between. CDR3 size: 14 residues. Per germline, CDR1 SGHTA and CDR2 FQGNSA. This CDR3 is CASSLALGAYEQYF. Here the CDR3 DNA reads TGTGCCAGCAGCTTAGCGCTAGGCGCTTACGAGCAGTACTTC.

The chain is built from TRBV6-6 and TRBJ2-5; 13 bases map to TRBD2. The CDR3 runs to 16 residues. With 5 bases clipped from V and 1 base from J, the junction kept 4 bases outside the gene matches. From germline, CDR1 is MNHNY and CDR2 SVGAGI (reference sequence). For the CDR3, the DNA is TGTGCCAGCAGTCGAGGACTAGCGGGGGTCCAAGAGACCCAGTACTTC. Translation: CASSRGLAGVQETQYF.

The V gene is TRBV6-5, the J gene TRBJ1-1; D is perhaps TRBD1 (6 bases). Germline values: CDR1 MNHEY, CDR2 SVGAGI. Deletions cut 2 bases from V and 9 bases from J, with 10 bases between. This CDR3 has 12 residues. This CDR3 is CASSYRRDKAFF. CDR3 nucleotide sequence: TGTGCCAGCAGTTACCGGCGGGACAAAGCTTTCTTT.

This chain joins TRBV19 and TRBJ2-7; maybe TRBD2 (6 bases). V lost 10 bases and J 6 bases, leaving 16 bases between the germline ends. CDR1 LNHDA and CDR2 SQIVND come from the germline V gene (reference sequence). CDR3 length equals 12 residues. In DNA, the CDR3 is TGTGCCACACGCGGACTAAGCAGCGAGCAGTACTTC. Amino acid sequence: CATRGLSSEQYF.

This CDR3 is CASSEFNQPQHF. DNA for the CDR3: TGTGCCAGCAGCGAGTTCAATCAGCCCCAGCATTTT. The V call is TRBV11-2, the J call TRBJ1-5; D gene ambiguous. CDR1 and CDR2 (germline): SGHAT, FQNNGV. This CDR3 is 12 amino acids long. V lost 5 bases, J lost 3 bases, and 5 bases lay in between.

The rearrangement joins TRBV4-3 to TRBJ2-1, with a tentative D call TRBD1 (5 bases). The CDR3 sequence is 15 residues long. Germline V gene lookup returns CDR1 LGHNA and CDR2 YSLEER. Trimming removed 0 bases at V and 2 bases at J, with 8 bases between. The CDR3 DNA is TGCGCCAGCAGCCAAGAGGGGCAGCCCTACAATGAGCAGTTCTTC. It encodes CASSQEGQPYNEQFF.

This chain uses TRBV27 with TRBJ2-5; D is undetermined. Trimming took off 4 bases at V and 3 bases at J, with 9 bases between the two ends. The CDR3 contains 13 residues. CDR1 and CDR2 (germline): MNHEY, SMNVEV (reference sequence). CDR3 nucleotides: TGTGCCAGCAGTTCGAGAAACAAAGAGACCCAGTACTTC. This gives the protein CASSSRNKETQYF.

The J gene is TRBJ2-5, the V gene TRBV6-5; 8 nucleotides agree with TRBD1. Looked up from germline, CDR1 is MNHEY and CDR2 is SVGAGI. CDR3 length: 14 residues. J gave up 3 bases and V 6 bases, and 6 bases lay outside the gene matches. The CDR3 is CASRGQGGEETQYF. The CDR3 coding sequence is TGTGCCAGCAGAGGACAGGGTGGGGAAGAGACCCAGTACTTC.

The chain has TRBV6-2 or TRBV6-3 and TRBJ1-2, with 8 bases fitting TRBD1. The length of the CDR3 is 14 residues. V lost 2 bases to trimming and J lost 3 bases; unmatched junction nucleotides: 2. The germline CDR1 and CDR2 sequences are MNHEY and SVGEGT. CDR3 region: CASSYDRGDYGYTF. The CDR3 coding sequence is TGTGCCAGCAGTTACGACAGGGGTGACTATGGCTACACCTTC.

V usage is TRBV6-2 or TRBV6-3 and J usage is TRBJ2-7, with TRBD1 as a possible D gene (7 bases). V was cut by 5 bases and J by 5 bases, with 16 bases left in between. The CDR3 sequence is 14 residues long. CDR1 is MNHEY and CDR2 is SVGEGT in the germline V gene. In nucleotides, the CDR3 is TGTGCCAGCAGTCAGACAGGGTGGAGGGACGAGCAGTACTTC. This sequence encodes CASSQTGWRDEQYF.

The chain links TRBV4-2 to TRBJ1-5; possible D gene TRBD1, 6 bases. The CDR3 totals 17 residues. Deletions cut 1 base from V and 2 bases from J, with 15 bases between. Germline CDR1 is LGHNA and CDR2 is YNFKEQ. CDR3 residues: CASSQGRPGVRNQPQHF. In DNA, the CDR3 is TGTGCCAGCAGCCAAGGTCGGCCAGGGGTGCGCAATCAGCCCCAGCATTTT.

The CDR3 bases are TGTGCCAGCAGCCGTAATCGGGAGAACACTGAAGCTTTCTTT. As protein: CASSRNRENTEAFF. The chain employs TRBV7-3 and TRBJ1-1; D remains unclear. There are 14 residues in the CDR3. CDR1 is SGHTA, CDR2 FQGTGA, per germline. Trimming took 5 bases from V and 1 from J, leaving 11 bases between them.

The chain uses TRBV5-6 and TRBJ2-7; 8 bases are a match to TRBD1. The CDR3 runs 15 residues. Trimming cost V 4 bases and J 8 bases; bases outside gene matches: 14. Per the germline V gene, CDR1 is SGHDT and CDR2 is YYEEEE. In nucleotides, the CDR3 is TGTGCCAGCAGCACACGGACAGGGTTCCTCATTAAGCAGTACTTC. It encodes CASSTRTGFLIKQYF. Complete variable domain (other parts from reference TRBV5-6 and TRBJ2-7): DAGVTQSPTHLIKTRGQQVTLRCSPKSGHDTVSWYQQALGQGPQFIFQYYEEEERQRGNFPDRFSGHQFPNYSSELNVNALLLGDSALYLCASSTRTGFLIKQYFGPGTRLTVT.

The chain couples TRBV19 to TRBJ1-2, with D possibly being TRBD1 (6 bases). With 3 bases removed from V and 4 bases from J, the gap between germline ends came to 9 bases. There are 13 residues in the CDR3. CDR1 is LNHDA, CDR2 SQIVND, per germline (reference sequence). The DNA of the CDR3 is TGTGCCAGTAGTATTCAGGGGAGCTATGGCTACACCTTC. Its protein product is CASSIQGSYGYTF.

V usage is TRBV6-6 and J usage is TRBJ1-2; 7 bases are shared with TRBD1. Germline CDR1 reads MNHNY; CDR2 reads SVGAGI (reference sequence). This CDR3 has 11 residues. V gave up 6 bases and J gave up 6 bases; unmatched junction bases: 1. The CDR3: CASRTGDGYTF. CDR3 DNA: TGTGCCAGCAGAACAGGGGATGGCTACACCTTC.

The rearrangement uses TRBV9 and TRBJ1-1; no firm D call. CDR1 and CDR2 from the germline V gene are SGDLS and YYNGEE. The CDR3 consists of 12 residues. The V end was cut by 2 bases, the J end by 5 bases, with 7 bases between. The CDR3 loop reads CASSVGGTEAFF. CDR3 nucleotide sequence: TGTGCCAGCAGCGTGGGAGGGACTGAAGCTTTCTTT.

V usage is TRBV19 and J usage is TRBJ1-2; no firm D call. Germline V lookup: CDR1 LNHDA, CDR2 SQIVND (reference sequence). Between the trimmed V and J ends, which lost 7 bases and 0 bases, there was a span of 18 bases. The CDR3 extends over 16 amino acids. In DNA form, the CDR3 reads TGTGCCAGTATCCCAAGTCCGGCGGCTCCTAACTATGGCTACACCTTC. It is translated as CASIPSPAAPNYGYTF.

The gene calls are TRBV2 and TRBJ2-4; 7 bases fit TRBD1. Germline V CDR1 and CDR2: SNHLY, FYNNEI. The CDR3 has 14 residues. With V trimmed by 6 bases and J by 2 bases, 4 bases remained unmatched. CDR3 loop: CASREDRPKNIQYF. The CDR3 DNA sequence: TGTGCCAGCAGGGAGGACAGGCCCAAAAACATTCAGTACTTC.